The rows below give T cell receptor beta chains drawn from one sample of a study of blood T cell repertoires in COVID-19. Method: immunoSEQ multiplex PCR; TCRdb's copy keeps in-frame clones and lacks some. This repertoire shows more than 200,000 clones, about 88% found once; its top ten account for approximately 0.66%. The sample comprised peripheral blood. These receptors came from a man aged 35-49 years with acute or convalescent COVID-19. Each CDR3 is given with its conserved first and last residue. Each record gives: D gene, clone size, V gene, J gene, CDR3 DNA, CDR3 protein. The D gene is left open where the match is weak. A clone size is listed for some rows: how often the clone was seen (once, few, many), or a class if it is expanded.

>NA|NA|TRBV19|TRBJ1-2
TGTGCCAGTAGTCCCCACAGGTTCTATGGCTACACCTTC
CASSPHRFYGYTF
>NA|NA|TRBV30|TRBJ1-2
TGTGCCTGGAGTCTAAACAGGGATGGCTACACCTTC
CAWSLNRDGYTF
>TRBD1|NA|TRBV5-6|TRBJ1-4
TGTGCCAGCAGCTTTGGACAGGGGAATCAGGAAAAACTGTTTTTT
CASSFGQGNQEKLFF
>TRBD1|NA|TRBV7-2|TRBJ2-6
TGTGCCAGCAGCTACAGGGGGACTGGGGCCAACGTCCTGACTTTC
CASSYRGTGANVLTF
>TRBD1|NA|TRBV6-5|TRBJ2-7
TGTGCCAGCAGTTACGTCGGGACAGGGAAATACGAGCAGTACTTC
CASSYVGTGKYEQYF
>NA|NA|TRBV3-1/TRBV3-2|TRBJ1-5
TGTGCCAGCAGCCCGAGCGGGACGGAGAGACGGCCCCAGCATTTT
CASSPSGTERRPQHF
>NA|once|TRBV21-1|TRBJ2-7
TGTGCCAGCGGACTAATATCAGGGAACGAGCAGTACTTC
CASGLISGNEQYF
>NA|NA|TRBV2|TRBJ2-1
TGTGCCAGCAGGGAGCAGGGGTTCGACAATGAGCAGTTCTTC
CASREQGFDNEQFF
>NA|NA|TRBV5-1|TRBJ2-2
TGCGCCAGCAGCTTGGGGGCAACGAACACCGGGGAGCTGTTTTTT
CASSLGATNTGELFF
>TRBD1|NA|TRBV28|TRBJ1-1
TGTGCCAGCAGTCTAAGACAGGGAGGTATAAGAGCTTTCTTT
CASSLRQGGIRAFF
>NA|NA|TRBV27|TRBJ2-2
TGTGCCAGCAGTTTATCGACGGGGTGGGGGGAGCTGTTTTTT
CASSLSTGWGELFF
>TRBD2|once|TRBV9|TRBJ2-1
TGTGCCAGCAGCCCAGGACTAGCGGGGGGCAATGAGCAGTTCTTC
CASSPGLAGGNEQFF
>NA|NA|TRBV7-2|TRBJ2-5
TGTGCCAGCAGCTTAGCGGGGGCAGTCCAAGAGACCCAGTACTTC
CASSLAGAVQETQYF
>NA|few|TRBV5-4|TRBJ1-2
TGTGCCAGCAGCTTGGACTCCCCCAGGGTGCGAGGCTACACCTTC
CASSLDSPRVRGYTF
>NA|NA|TRBV5-5|TRBJ2-7
TGTGCCAGCAGCCCCCCGCCGCAGTATTACGAGCAGTACTTC
CASSPPPQYYEQYF
>NA|few|TRBV7-2|TRBJ2-7
TGTGCCAGCAGCTTAGGGTCCCGTCTTGACGGGGAGCAGTACTTC
CASSLGSRLDGEQYF
>TRBD2|NA|TRBV5-6|TRBJ2-7
TGTGCCAGCAGCTTCCTAGCGGCCCCCCCCTACGAGCAGTACTTC
CASSFLAAPPYEQYF
>TRBD2|NA|TRBV6-2/TRBV6-3|TRBJ2-1
TGTGCCAGCAGTTACAATGGGGCGGGAGGGCCTCGGAATGAGCAGTTCTTC
CASSYNGAGGPRNEQFF
>TRBD1|NA|TRBV7-9|TRBJ2-5
TGTGCCAGCAGCTTAGGACAGGGGGCGCTTCGGACCCAGTACTTC
CASSLGQGALRTQYF
>NA|NA|TRBV6-1|TRBJ1-1
TGTGCCAGCAGTGAGGGGACTAGGGACACTGAAGCTTTCTTT
CASSEGTRDTEAFF
>TRBD1|once|TRBV7-2|TRBJ2-4
TGTGCCAGCAGCACTACAGGGGGAAACATTCAGTACTTC
CASSTTGGNIQYF
>TRBD2|NA|TRBV13|TRBJ2-5
TGTGCCAGCAGCGGGACTAGCGGACAAGAGACCCAGTACTTC
CASSGTSGQETQYF
>NA|NA|TRBV7-9|TRBJ1-2
TGTGCCAGCAGCTTAGCCTGGGCTCAGGACAGAGGTTTACTCTATGGCTACACCTTC
CASSLAWAQDRGLLYGYTF
>NA|NA|TRBV6-6|TRBJ1-3
TGTGCCAGCAGTTCAATTGGAAACACCATATATTTT
CASSSIGNTIYF
>NA|NA|TRBV5-1|TRBJ2-7
TGCGCCAGCAGGGGGCAGGGGTTGGGCGAGCAGTACTTC
CASRGQGLGEQYF
>NA|NA|TRBV7-9|TRBJ2-3
TGTGCCACCGCCGGGGGTCCAGATACGCAGTATTTT
CATAGGPDTQYF
>TRBD1|NA|TRBV2|TRBJ1-2
TGTGCCAGCAGTGGGGACAGCCGCTATGGCTACACCTTC
CASSGDSRYGYTF
>NA|NA|TRBV10-3|TRBJ1-3
TGTGCCATCAACACCTTTGGGTTAACAGGGAGCTCTGGAAACACCATATATTTT
CAINTFGLTGSSGNTIYF
>TRBD2|NA|TRBV5-1|TRBJ2-3
TGCGCCAGCAGCGCACCAGCGGGGGCCACAGATACGCAGTATTTT
CASSAPAGATDTQYF
>NA|NA|TRBV5-1|TRBJ1-1
TGCGCCAGCAGCTTGGTGGGCCCTGAAGCTTTCTTT
CASSLVGPEAFF
>TRBD1|NA|TRBV5-1|TRBJ1-2
TGCGCCAGCAGCTTTCAGGGGGAGGATGGCTACACCTTC
CASSFQGEDGYTF
>TRBD1|NA|TRBV11-1|TRBJ2-7
TGTGCCAGCAGCTTGGGTTCGACAGGGCCTTTCTACGAGCAGTACTTC
CASSLGSTGPFYEQYF
>TRBD2|NA|TRBV15|TRBJ2-3
TGTGCCACCAGCGGGGGACTAGCGGGAGTACGCTATGACACAGATACGCAGTATTTT
CATSGGLAGVRYDTDTQYF
>NA|NA|TRBV5-1|TRBJ1-2
TGCGCCAGCAGCTTAAAGGTTGGGGAGCACGCCTATGGCTACACCTTC
CASSLKVGEHAYGYTF
>TRBD2|NA|TRBV11-2|TRBJ2-5
TGTGCCAGCAGCTTGGGCGGGGGGCTAGCGGGAGGAAATCGGGAGACCCAGTACTTC
CASSLGGGLAGGNRETQYF
>NA|NA|TRBV27|TRBJ2-3
TGTGCCAGCAGTTCCTTAGACAGAGCCTCGGGCACAGATACGCAGTATTTT
CASSSLDRASGTDTQYF
>NA|NA|TRBV24-1|TRBJ1-3
TGTGCCACCCGGTTTTGCTCTGGAAACACCATATATTTT
CATRFCSGNTIYF
>TRBD1|NA|TRBV4-1|TRBJ1-1
TGCGCCAGCAGCCAAGACGAGGGGGCTAGCACTGAAGCTTTCTTT
CASSQDEGASTEAFF
>NA|NA|TRBV25-1|TRBJ2-7
TGTGCCAGCAGTGCAGGTCCCCCCTACGAGCAGTACTTC
CASSAGPPYEQYF
>NA|once|TRBV19|TRBJ2-1
TGTGCCAGTAGTATTTTCTCGACAGGATCCTACAATGAGCAGTTCTTC
CASSIFSTGSYNEQFF
>TRBD1|NA|TRBV29-1|TRBJ1-1
TGCAGCGTTGAGAGGGTAACAGGGGGAGTTGAAGCTTTCTTT
CSVERVTGGVEAFF
>NA|NA|TRBV28|TRBJ1-1
TGTGCCAGCAGTTTGGGACATATCGGTGAAGCTTTCTTT
CASSLGHIGEAFF
>NA|NA|TRBV27|TRBJ2-7
TGTGCCACCTTGGGACTCGACTCCTACGAGCAGTACTTC
CATLGLDSYEQYF
>NA|NA|TRBV7-9|TRBJ2-7
TGTGCCAGCAGCCCCCGGGGATACGAGCAGTACTTC
CASSPRGYEQYF
>NA|NA|TRBV6-5|TRBJ2-1
TGTGCCAGCAGGCCCACAGGGAAGTCCTACAATGAGCAGTTCTTC
CASRPTGKSYNEQFF
>NA|once|TRBV21-1|TRBJ1-1
TGTGCCAGCAGCAAAAAGGGCCACGGACAGGGGCCCTCGAACACTGAAGCTTTCTTT
CASSKKGHGQGPSNTEAFF
>NA|NA|TRBV19|TRBJ1-5
TGTGCCAGTGCCCAGGCGGGGACCCGCTATAGCAATCAGCCCCAGCATTTT
CASAQAGTRYSNQPQHF
>NA|NA|TRBV27|TRBJ1-2
TGTGCCAGCAGTTTGCGGGGGGAGGGAAACTATGGCTACACCTTC
CASSLRGEGNYGYTF